The 14 T cell receptor beta chains below come from one sample, sequenced in a study of technical replicates of blood from a handful of donors. Generated by immunoSEQ multiplex PCR, the TCRdb table keeps only in-frame clones and is missing some. The sample consists of roughly 62,000 clones, over 85% of them appearing once. Sequencing was performed on PBMCs. Every receptor here comes from a human donor in good health. Some clones in this sample may be carry-over from other donors' samples.

The chain combines TRBV25-1 with TRBJ2-7, with 8 bases fitting TRBD1. CDR1 and CDR2 (germline): MGHDK, SYGVNS. After removal of 3 bases from V and 4 bases from J, the junction contained 8 bases not matched to a gene. This CDR3 region has 15 residues. DNA of the CDR3: TGTGCCAGCAGTGATACCTCCAGGGGGCAGTACGAGCAGTACTTC. Translating it yields CASSDTSRGQYEQYF.

CDR3 sequence reads: CASSLGFQGGPNTGELFF. CDR3 in DNA: TGTGCCAGCAGCTTAGGTTTTCAGGGGGGACCGAACACCGGGGAGCTGTTTTTT. The V and J genes are TRBV7-3 and TRBJ2-2; a possible D gene is TRBD1 (7 bases). V was clipped by 2 bases and J by 0 bases, with 16 bases between them. CDR3 length: 18 amino acids. The germline gives CDR1 SGHTA, CDR2 FQGTGA.

Here the CDR3 DNA reads TGTGCCAGCAGCTCCGGCGGAGGAGGTACAGATACGCAGTATTTT. This gives the protein CASSSGGGGTDTQYF. The chain is built from TRBV5-4 and TRBJ2-3; possibly TRBD2 for D (5 bases). The germline V gene has CDR1 SGHNT and CDR2 YYREEE (reference sequence). The V end was cut by 3 bases, the J end by 3 bases, with 14 bases between. There are 15 residues in the CDR3.

The chain carries TRBV7-6 and TRBJ2-3; 8 bases line up with TRBD2. After removal of 5 bases from V and 4 bases from J, the junction contained 2 bases not matched to a gene. CDR3 length: 13 amino acids. Germline lookup yields CDR1 SGHVS and CDR2 FNYEAQ. The CDR3 DNA follows: TGTGCCAGCAGCAACGGGGGGGCAGATACGCAGTATTTT. Residues: CASSNGGADTQYF.

The chain joins TRBV4-3 to TRBJ2-7; 8 bases are shared with TRBD2. V shed 0 bases and J 3 bases; nucleotides not matched to a gene: 7. The CDR3 consists of 16 residues. Per the germline V gene, CDR1 is LGHNA and CDR2 is YSLEER. The CDR3 sequence is CASSQDSASGSYEQYF. The CDR3 DNA sequence: TGCGCCAGCAGCCAAGATAGCGCGAGCGGGAGCTACGAGCAGTACTTC.

This rearrangement joins TRBV7-6 to TRBJ2-3, with TRBD1 matching over 7 bases. With V trimmed by 1 base and J by 3 bases, 4 bases remained unmatched. The CDR3 covers 15 residues. Germline V gives CDR1 SGHVS, CDR2 FNYEAQ. CDR3 sequence (DNA): TGTGCCAGCAGCTTAGGACAGGGCGGGACAGATACGCAGTATTTT. This translates into CASSLGQGGTDTQYF. The variable domain in full, with the rest retrieved from reference TRBV7-6 and TRBJ2-3, is GAGVSQSPRYKVTKRGQDVALRCDPISGHVSLYWYRQALGQGPEFLTYFNYEAQQDKSGLPNDRFSAERPEGSISTLTIQRTEQRDSAMYRCASSLGQGGTDTQYFGPGTRLTVL.

The V call is TRBV7-8, the J call TRBJ2-3; weak D call: TRBD2 (6 bases). The CDR3 extends over 17 amino acids. The germline V gene has CDR1 SGHVS and CDR2 FQNEAQ. V was shortened by 4 bases and J by 2 bases, with 19 bases between the two germline ends. The CDR3 is CASSSPERAGITDTQYF. In nucleotides, the CDR3 is TGTGCCAGCAGCTCCCCGGAGCGAGCGGGTATCACAGATACGCAGTATTTT.

The chain links TRBV18 to TRBJ2-3; D is undetermined. Trimming took off 3 bases at V and 4 bases at J, with 5 bases between the two ends. There are 12 residues in the CDR3. The germline gives CDR1 KGHSH, CDR2 LQKENI. The CDR3 is CASSPYADTQYF. Written as DNA, the CDR3 is TGTGCCAGCTCACCCTACGCAGATACGCAGTATTTT.

The rearrangement joins TRBV29-1 to TRBJ2-5; 8 nucleotides line up with TRBD2. CDR3 length: 13 amino acids. Germline CDR1 is SQVTM and CDR2 is ANQGSEA. V was clipped by 4 bases and J by 2 bases; unmatched bases: 3. The CDR3 here is CSVGAGGQETQYF. CDR3 in DNA: TGCAGCGTTGGGGCGGGGGGTCAAGAGACCCAGTACTTC.

The V gene is TRBV20-1, the J gene TRBJ1-2, with a possible D match to TRBD1 (5 bases). The CDR3 contains 10 residues. CDR1 is DFQATT, CDR2 SNEGSKA, per germline (reference sequence). CDR3 sequence (DNA): TGCATCCCCGACAGCTATGGCTACACCTTC. Its protein product is CIPDSYGYTF.

The table lists this clone with a count of one. The J gene is TRBJ2-1, the V gene TRBV5-4; possibly TRBD2 for D (6 bases). V lost 5 bases, J lost 10 bases, and 19 bases lay in between. CDR3 length: 14 residues. CDR1 SGHNT and CDR2 YYREEE come from the germline V gene (reference sequence). The CDR3 region has the DNA TGTGCCAGCAGTCAGCCTGAGGCGGGACGGGAGCAGTTCTTC. It yields the protein CASSQPEAGREQFF.

The chain has TRBV27 and TRBJ2-7; TRBD2 matches 7 bases. V dropped 6 bases and J dropped 0; count of bases not matched to a gene: 2. Per the germline V gene, CDR1 is MNHEY and CDR2 is SMNVEV (reference sequence). CDR3 length: 13 residues. The CDR3 reads CASRRTSSYEQYF. CDR3 sequence (DNA): TGTGCCAGCAGGCGGACTAGCTCCTACGAGCAGTACTTC.

The chain joins TRBV11-1 to TRBJ2-5, with TRBD2 as a possible D gene (6 bases). CDR3 length: 17 amino acids. CDR1 and CDR2 from the germline V gene are SGHAT and FQDESV (reference sequence). V shed 0 bases and J shed 2 bases, with 16 bases lying between them. The CDR3 bases are TGTGCCAGCAGCTTAGCGGGACGGAGGGGAAAACAAGAGACCCAGTACTTC. Protein sequence: CASSLAGRRGKQETQYF.

V is TRBV4-3 and J is TRBJ2-2; D may be TRBD2 (6 bases). The CDR3 covers 16 residues. V was trimmed by 4 bases and J by 3 bases, leaving 15 bases between them. Germline V lookup: CDR1 LGHNA, CDR2 YSLEER. CDR3: CASSPRLGVDTGELFF. The CDR3 nucleotides read TGCGCCAGCAGCCCCCGACTAGGTGTTGACACCGGGGAGCTGTTTTTT.